The 3 T cell receptor beta chains below come from one sample, sequenced in a study of T cell responses to AZD1222 COVID-19 vaccine. The table came from immunoSEQ multiplex PCR; TCRdb's copy has only in-frame clones and leaves some out. The table has about 85,000 clones, just over 85% seen once. Specimen: peripheral blood, collected on day 0 of AZD1222 vaccination. Source of these receptors: an adult in good health.

The chain carries TRBV19 and TRBJ1-1; D call uncertain. This CDR3 has 13 amino acids. CDR1 and CDR2 (germline): LNHDA, SQIVND (reference sequence). V was shortened by 6 bases and J by 1 base, with 9 bases between the two germline ends. For the CDR3, the DNA is TGTGCCAGTAGCCCCCAGAGGAACACTGAAGCTTTCTTT. Residues: CASSPQRNTEAFF.

The chain recombines TRBV21-1 with TRBJ1-5; the table names TRBD1, a call not compared with the DNA. TRBV21-1 is given as a pseudogene. This CDR3 is 11 amino acids long. The CDR3 is CASSHNQPQHF. The CDR3 DNA is TGTGCCAGCAGCCACAATCAGCCCCAGCATTTT.

The chain is built from TRBV11-1 and TRBJ2-5; TRBD1 matches 9 bases. The CDR3 spans 15 residues. The germline gives CDR1 SGHAT, CDR2 FQDESV (reference sequence). Trimming took 4 bases from V and 5 from J; bases not matched to a gene: 8. The CDR3 here is CASSSSQGARETQYF. The DNA for the CDR3 is TGTGCCAGCAGCTCATCACAGGGGGCGCGTGAGACCCAGTACTTC. The whole variable domain, filled in from reference TRBV11-1 and TRBJ2-5, reads EAEVAQSPRYKITEKSQAVAFWCDPISGHATLYWYRQILGQGPELLVQFQDESVVDDSQLPKDRFSAERLKGVDSTLKIQPAELGDSAMYLCASSSSQGARETQYFGPGTRLLVL.